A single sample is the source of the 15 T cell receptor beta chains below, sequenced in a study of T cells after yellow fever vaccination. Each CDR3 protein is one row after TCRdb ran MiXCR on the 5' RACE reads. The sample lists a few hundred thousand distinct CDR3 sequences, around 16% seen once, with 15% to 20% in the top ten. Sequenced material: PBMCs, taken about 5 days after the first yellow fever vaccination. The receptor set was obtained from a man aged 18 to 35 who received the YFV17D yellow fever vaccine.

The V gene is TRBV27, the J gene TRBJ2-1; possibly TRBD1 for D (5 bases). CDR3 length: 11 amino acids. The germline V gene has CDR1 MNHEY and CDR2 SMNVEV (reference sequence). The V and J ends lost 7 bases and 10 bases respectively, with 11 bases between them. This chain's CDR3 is CASMLGREQFF. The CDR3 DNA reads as TGTGCCAGCATGCTGGGGCGGGAGCAGTTCTTC.

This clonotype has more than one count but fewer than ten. The CDR3 sequence is CATSESSATDTQYF. The CDR3 DNA reads as TGTGCCACCAGTGAGTCTAGCGCCACAGATACGCAGTATTTT. This chain joins TRBV24-1 and TRBJ2-3, with a tentative D call TRBD2 (6 bases). The germline V and J ends were trimmed by 4 bases and 2 bases, with 9 bases remaining between them. The CDR3 consists of 14 residues. CDR1 and CDR2 (germline): KGHDR, SFDVKD.

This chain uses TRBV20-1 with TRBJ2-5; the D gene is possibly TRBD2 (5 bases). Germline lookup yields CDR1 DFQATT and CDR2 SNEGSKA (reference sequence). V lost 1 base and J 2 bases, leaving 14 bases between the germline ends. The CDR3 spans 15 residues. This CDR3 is CSARGRRLRQETQYF. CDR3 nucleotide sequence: TGCAGTGCTAGAGGGAGGAGGTTAAGACAAGAGACCCAGTACTTC.

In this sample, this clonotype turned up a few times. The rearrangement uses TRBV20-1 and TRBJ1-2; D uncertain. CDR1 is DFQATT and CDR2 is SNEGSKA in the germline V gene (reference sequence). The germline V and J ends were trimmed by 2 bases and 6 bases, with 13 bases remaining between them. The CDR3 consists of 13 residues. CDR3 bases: TGCAGTGCTAGAAAACAGCTCTTGGATGGCTACACCTTC. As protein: CSARKQLLDGYTF.

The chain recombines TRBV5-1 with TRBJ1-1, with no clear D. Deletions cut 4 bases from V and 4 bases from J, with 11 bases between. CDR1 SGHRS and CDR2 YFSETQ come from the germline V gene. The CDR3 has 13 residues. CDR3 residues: CASSAVGRTEAFF. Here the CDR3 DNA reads TGCGCCAGCAGCGCCGTGGGCCGCACTGAAGCTTTCTTT.

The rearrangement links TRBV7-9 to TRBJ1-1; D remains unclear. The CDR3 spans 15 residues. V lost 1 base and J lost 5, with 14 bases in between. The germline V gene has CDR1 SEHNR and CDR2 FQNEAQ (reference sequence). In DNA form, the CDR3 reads TGTGCCAGCAGCTTAGGCGGCCCCCAGTGGACTGAAGCTTTCTTT. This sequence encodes CASSLGGPQWTEAFF.

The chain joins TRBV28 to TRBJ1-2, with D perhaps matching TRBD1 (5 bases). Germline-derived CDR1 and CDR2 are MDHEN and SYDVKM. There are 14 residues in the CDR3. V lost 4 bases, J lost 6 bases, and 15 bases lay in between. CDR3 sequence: CASSSAGLGDGYTF. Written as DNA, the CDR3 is TGTGCCAGCAGTTCCGCGGGGCTGGGGGATGGCTACACCTTC.

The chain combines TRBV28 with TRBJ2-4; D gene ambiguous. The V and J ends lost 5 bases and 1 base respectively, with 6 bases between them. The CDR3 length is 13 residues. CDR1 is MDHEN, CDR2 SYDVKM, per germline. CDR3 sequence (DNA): TGTGCCAGCAGTGCCCCCGCCAAAAACATTCAGTACTTC. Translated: CASSAPAKNIQYF.

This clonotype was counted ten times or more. In nucleotides, the CDR3 is TGTGCCAGCAGCCGGGACGGGAACACTGAAGCTTTCTTT. It codes for CASSRDGNTEAFF. The chain couples TRBV7-9 to TRBJ1-1; possible D gene TRBD1, 5 bases. Trimming shortened V by 5 bases and J by 1 base, and 8 bases separated the two germline ends. Germline V gives CDR1 SEHNR, CDR2 FQNEAQ (reference sequence). This CDR3 comprises 13 residues.

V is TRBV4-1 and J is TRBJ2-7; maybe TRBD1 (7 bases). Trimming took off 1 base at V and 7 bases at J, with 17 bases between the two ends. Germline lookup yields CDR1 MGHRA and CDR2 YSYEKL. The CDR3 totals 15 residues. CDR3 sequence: CASSQGDRGGWEQYF. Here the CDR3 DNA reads TGCGCCAGCAGCCAAGGGGACAGAGGAGGGTGGGAGCAGTACTTC.

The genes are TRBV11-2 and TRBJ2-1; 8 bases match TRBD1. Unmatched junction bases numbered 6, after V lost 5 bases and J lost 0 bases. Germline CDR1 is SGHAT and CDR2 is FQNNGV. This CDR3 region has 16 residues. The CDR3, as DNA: TGTGCCAGCAGCACCCGGACAGGGAGCTCCTACAATGAGCAGTTCTTC. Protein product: CASSTRTGSSYNEQFF.

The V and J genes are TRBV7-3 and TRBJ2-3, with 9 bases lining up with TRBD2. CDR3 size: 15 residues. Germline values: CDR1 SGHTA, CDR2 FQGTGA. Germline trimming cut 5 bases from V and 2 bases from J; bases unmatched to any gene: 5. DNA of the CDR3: TGTGCCAGCAGCCAAGGGACTAGCTTCACAGATACGCAGTATTTT. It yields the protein CASSQGTSFTDTQYF.

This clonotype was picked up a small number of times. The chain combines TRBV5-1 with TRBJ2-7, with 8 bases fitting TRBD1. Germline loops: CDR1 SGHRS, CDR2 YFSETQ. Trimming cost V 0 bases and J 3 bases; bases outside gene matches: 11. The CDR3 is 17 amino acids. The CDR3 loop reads CASSLAPLGTGNYEQYF. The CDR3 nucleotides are TGCGCCAGCAGCTTGGCGCCCCTTGGGACAGGAAACTACGAGCAGTACTTC.

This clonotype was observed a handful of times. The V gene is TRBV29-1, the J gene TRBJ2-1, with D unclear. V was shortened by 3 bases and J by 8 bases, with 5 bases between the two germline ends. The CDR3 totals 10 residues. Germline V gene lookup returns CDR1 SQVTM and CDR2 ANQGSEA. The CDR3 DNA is TGCAGCGTTGATACATATGAGCAGTTCTTC. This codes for CSVDTYEQFF.

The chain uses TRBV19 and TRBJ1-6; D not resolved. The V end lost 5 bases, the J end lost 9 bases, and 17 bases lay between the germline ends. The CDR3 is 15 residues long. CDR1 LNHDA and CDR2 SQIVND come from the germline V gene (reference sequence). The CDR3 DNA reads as TGTGCCAGTAGTCTCTTGACCGGGATTGGTTCACCCCTCCACTTT. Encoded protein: CASSLLTGIGSPLHF.